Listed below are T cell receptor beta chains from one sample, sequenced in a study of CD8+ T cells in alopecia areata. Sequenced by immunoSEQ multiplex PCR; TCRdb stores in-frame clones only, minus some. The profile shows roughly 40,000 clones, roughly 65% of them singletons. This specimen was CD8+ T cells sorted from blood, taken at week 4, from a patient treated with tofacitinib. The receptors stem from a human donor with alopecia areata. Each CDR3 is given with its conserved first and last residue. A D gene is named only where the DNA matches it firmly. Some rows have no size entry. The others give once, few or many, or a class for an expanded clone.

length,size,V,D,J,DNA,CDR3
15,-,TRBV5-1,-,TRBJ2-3,TGCGCCAGCAGCTTGCGGGCAGGCTTCACAGATACGCAGTATTTT,CASSLRAGFTDTQYF
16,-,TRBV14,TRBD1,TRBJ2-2,TGTGCCAGCAGCGACCGGGACAGGGGGCAAACCGGGGAGCTGTTTTTT,CASSDRDRGQTGELFF
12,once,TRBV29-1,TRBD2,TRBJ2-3,TGCAGCGTTAGAGCTAGCGGGGATACGCAGTATTTT,CSVRASGDTQYF
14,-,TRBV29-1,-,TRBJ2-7,TGCAGCGTTGGGGGCGGCAGGAGCTCCTACGAGCAGTACTTC,CSVGGGRSSYEQYF
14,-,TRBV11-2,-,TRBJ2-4,TGTGCCAGCAGCTTCACCAAGATCAAAAACATTCAGTACTTC,CASSFTKIKNIQYF
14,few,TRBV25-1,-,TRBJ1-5,TGTGCCAGCAGTGAATCACGGCACAATCAGCCCCAGCATTTT,CASSESRHNQPQHF
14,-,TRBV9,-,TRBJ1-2,TGTGCCAGCAGCGAGGGCCACGGGGACTATGGCTACACCTTC,CASSEGHGDYGYTF
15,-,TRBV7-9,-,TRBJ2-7,TGTGCCAGCAGCTCCAGGGTTCAAAGTCCCTACGAGCAGTACTTC,CASSSRVQSPYEQYF
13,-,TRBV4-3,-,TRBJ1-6,TGCGCCAGCGCAAGGAATGGGCAGTCACCCCTCCACTTT,CASARNGQSPLHF
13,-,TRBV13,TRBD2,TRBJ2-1,TGTGCCAGCAGCGCCGGGACTACCAATGAGCAGTTCTTC,CASSAGTTNEQFF
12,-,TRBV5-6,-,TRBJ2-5,TGTGCCAGCAGTCAGGACAGCGTGACCCAGTACTTC,CASSQDSVTQYF
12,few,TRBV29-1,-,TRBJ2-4,TGCAGCGTTCCGTCAGGGGGGAACATTCAGTACTTC,CSVPSGGNIQYF
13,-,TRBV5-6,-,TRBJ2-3,TGTGCCAGCAGCGGGTCTAGCACAGATACGCAGTATTTT,CASSGSSTDTQYF
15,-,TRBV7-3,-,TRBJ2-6,TGTGCCAGCAGCCCTGACTTCTCTGGGGCCAACGTCCTGACTTTC,CASSPDFSGANVLTF
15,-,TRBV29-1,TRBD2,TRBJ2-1,TGCAGCTTCCCCGGGACTAGCGGGGGCCGGGTCGAGCAGTTCTTC,CSFPGTSGGRVEQFF
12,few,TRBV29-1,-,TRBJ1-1,TGCAGCGTTGAAGTAATGAACACTGAAGCTTTCTTT,CSVEVMNTEAFF
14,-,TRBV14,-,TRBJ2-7,TGTGCCAGCAGCCCTCCAGGGGAGACCTACGAGCAGTACTTC,CASSPPGETYEQYF
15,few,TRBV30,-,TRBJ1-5,TGTGCCTGGAGCGCCGGACGCATCCCAAATCAGCCCCAGCATTTT,CAWSAGRIPNQPQHF
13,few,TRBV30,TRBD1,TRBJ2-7,TGTGCCTGGGGGGACAGGGGCCGTTACGAGCAGTACTTC,CAWGDRGRYEQYF
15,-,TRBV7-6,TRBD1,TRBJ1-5,TGTGCCAGCAGCCCCGGGACAGGGAGCAATCAGCCCCAGCATTTT,CASSPGTGSNQPQHF
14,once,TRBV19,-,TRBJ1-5,TGTGCCAGTAGTATCTCGGGCGGGAATCAGCCCCAGCATTTT,CASSISGGNQPQHF
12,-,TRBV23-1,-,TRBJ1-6,TGCGCCAGCAAGCGATATAATTCACCCCTCCACTTT,CASKRYNSPLHF
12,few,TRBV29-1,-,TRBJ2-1,TGCAGCGTTGAGAGGGATTACAATGAGCAGTTCTTC,CSVERDYNEQFF
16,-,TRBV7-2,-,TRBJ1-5,TGTGCCAGCAGCTTAGACAGGGCTAGAGTCGATCAGCCCCAGCATTTT,CASSLDRARVDQPQHF
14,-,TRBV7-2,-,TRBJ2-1,TGTGCCAGCAGCTTAATGACAGGAGGAAATGAGCAGTTCTTC,CASSLMTGGNEQFF